Following are 26 T cell receptor beta chains from one sample sequenced in a study of T-cell reconstitution after alpha-beta-depleted transplantation in children (dated by TCRdb to 2015 to 2016). The receptor library was made with PCR. Sequencing was performed on an Illumina HiSeq 2500. To normalize quantification of the TCRbeta repertoire, the TCR libraries were built with molecular barcoding that relied on unique molecular identifiers. Starting from the raw public reads, TCRdb applied fastp trimming at Q25, assembled clones with MiXCR and retained in-frame beta chains. All rows with the same CDR3 protein become a single entry with the most common DNA and genes. The sample table holds approximately 400,000 distinct CDR3 sequences, of which roughly 11% were seen once. The top ten hold approximately 5% of the sample. The sample in question was PBMCs from the stem cell graft donor, obtained from the stem cell graft. These receptors came from a human donor who donated a stem cell graft to a child with acute myeloid leukemia.

Ten or more counts support this clonotype. The chain joins TRBV29-1 to TRBJ2-1, with 13 nucleotides matching TRBD2. CDR1 is SQVTM, CDR2 ANQGSEA, per germline. The CDR3 spans 14 residues. V was pared by 3 bases and J by 5 bases, with 1 base of the junction left unmatched. The CDR3 coding sequence is TGCAGCGTTGACGGACTAGCGGGAGACAATGAGCAGTTCTTC. As protein: CSVDGLAGDNEQFF.

This clonotype was found many times. The chain links TRBV29-1 to TRBJ2-5, with 10 bases fitting TRBD2. In germline, CDR1 is SQVTM, CDR2 ANQGSEA. The CDR3 runs to 15 residues. The V and J ends lost 1 base and 5 bases, in that order; junction bases with no gene match: 7. The CDR3 DNA reads TGCAGCGTTGAAGGGCAGCGGGGGGGCCTTGAGACCCAGTACTTC. The encoded protein is CSVEGQRGGLETQYF.

This clonotype has more than one count but fewer than ten. The rearrangement links TRBV15 to TRBJ1-2; perhaps TRBD1 as D (6 bases). Per germline, CDR1 LNHNV and CDR2 YYDKDF (reference sequence). The CDR3 loop spans 15 amino acids. V dropped 9 bases and J dropped 5 bases, with 22 bases sitting between them. The CDR3 sequence: CATERGDQYGYGYTF. In DNA form, the CDR3 reads TGTGCCACGGAGAGGGGGGACCAGTATGGGTATGGCTACACCTTC.

This clonotype occurred many times. This chain links TRBV9 with TRBJ1-4; no firm D call. Germline V gene sequence: CDR1 SGDLS, CDR2 YYNGEE. This CDR3 has 13 residues. Deletions cut 2 bases from V and 6 bases from J, with 8 bases between. CDR3 bases: TGTGCCAGCAGCGTGACCGGTGATGAAAAACTGTTTTTT. It encodes CASSVTGDEKLFF.

There are a few counts of this clonotype. This chain joins TRBV4-3 and TRBJ2-3; TRBD2 agrees at 9 bases. V shed 0 bases and J 2 bases; nucleotides not matched to a gene: 6. The germline CDR1 and CDR2 sequences are LGHNA and YSLEER. The CDR3 spans 17 residues. Here the CDR3 reads CASSQDPAGGPTDTQYF. As DNA, the CDR3 is TGCGCCAGCAGCCAAGACCCCGCGGGAGGGCCCACAGATACGCAGTATTTT.

J is TRBJ2-7 and V is TRBV9; the match to TRBD1 covers 8 bases. The CDR3 totals 14 residues. CDR1 is SGDLS and CDR2 is YYNGEE in the germline V gene. With V trimmed by 3 bases and J by 0 bases, 2 bases remained unmatched. The CDR3: CASSAQGASYEQYF. CDR3 DNA: TGTGCCAGCAGCGCCCAGGGGGCCTCCTACGAGCAGTACTTC.

The table lists this clonotype with a few counts. J is TRBJ2-5 and V is TRBV5-1; D might be TRBD1 (5 bases). V was clipped by 5 bases and J by 5 bases, with 16 bases between them. Germline V gene lookup returns CDR1 SGHRS and CDR2 YFSETQ. The CDR3 runs 14 residues. The CDR3 region has the DNA TGCGCCAGCAGGATGGGGCTGGGTATCGAGACCCAGTACTTC. Its translation: CASRMGLGIETQYF.

The CDR3 spells CASSIVGGMGYEQYV. CDR3 coding DNA: TGTGCCAGTAGCATCGTTGGGGGGATGGGATACGAGCAGTACGTC. This rearrangement joins TRBV19 to TRBJ2-7; D perhaps matches TRBD2 (6 bases). The ends were cut back, 6 bases at V and 4 bases at J, with 19 bases in the middle. Germline CDR1 LNHDA, CDR2 SQIVND (reference sequence). The CDR3 extends over 15 amino acids.

The chain employs TRBV20-1 and TRBJ1-1; D not resolved. Trimming left V 2 bases short and J 4 bases short, with 8 bases between. The V gene's germline CDR1 is DFQATT and CDR2 SNEGSKA (reference sequence). This CDR3 spans 12 amino acids. The CDR3 loop reads CSARPGSTEAFF. The CDR3 DNA is TGCAGTGCTAGACCAGGAAGCACTGAAGCTTTCTTT.

V gene TRBV12-3 or TRBV12-4 combines with J gene TRBJ2-7; no firm D call. V lost 3 bases, J lost 6 bases, and 18 bases lay in between. The CDR3 covers 15 residues. The CDR3 bases are TGTGCCAGCAGTTTTTTCCCCCCGGTCTCGGTCGAGCAGTACTTC. It translates to CASSFFPPVSVEQYF.

The chain couples TRBV6-1 to TRBJ1-1; no clear D gene. This CDR3 is built from 14 residues. Germline V gene sequence: CDR1 MNHNS, CDR2 SASEGT. The ends were cut back, 6 bases at V and 6 bases at J, with 17 bases in the middle. CDR3 region: CASSDAGGSSEAFF. DNA of the CDR3: TGTGCCAGCAGCGACGCAGGCGGAAGTTCTGAAGCTTTCTTT.

Ten or more counts support this clonotype. J is TRBJ2-2 and V is TRBV9; D is uncertain. The CDR3 consists of 14 residues. Germline assignment: CDR1 SGDLS and CDR2 YYNGEE. V gave up 4 bases and J gave up 5 bases, with 12 bases separating them. CDR3 DNA: TGTGCCAGCAGCTTGGGAAGGACGACCGGGGAGCTGTTTTTT. Its translation is CASSLGRTTGELFF. The full variable domain, in which reference TRBV9 and TRBJ2-2 provide the parts outside the CDR3, is DSGVTQTPKHLITATGQRVTLRCSPRSGDLSVYWYQQSLDQGLQFLIQYYNGEERAKGNILERFSAQQFPDLHSELNLSSLELGDSALYFCASSLGRTTGELFFGEGSRLTVL.

CDR3 coding DNA: TGCGCCAGCAGCCATGGGGCGGGCACTGAAGCTTTCTTT. It is translated as CASSHGAGTEAFF. This chain connects TRBV4-1 to TRBJ1-1; D is possibly TRBD1 (5 bases). CDR3 length equals 13 residues. CDR1 is MGHRA and CDR2 is YSYEKL in the germline V gene. Trimming removed 3 bases at V and 4 bases at J, with 9 bases between.

Ten or more counts support this clonotype. V is TRBV7-3 and J is TRBJ1-6; D remains unclear. The CDR3 length is 13 residues. V shed 2 bases and J shed 3 bases, with 2 bases lying between them. The germline V gene encodes CDR1 SGHTA and CDR2 FQGTGA. CDR3 loop: CASSLVYNSPLHF. CDR3 bases: TGTGCCAGCAGCTTAGTCTATAATTCACCCCTCCACTTT.

This clonotype has a handful of counts. CDR3 sequence: CASREELAGGDTQYF. The CDR3 bases are TGCGCCAGCCGTGAAGAACTAGCGGGGGGTGATACGCAGTATTTT. This chain joins TRBV5-1 and TRBJ2-3; 12 bases are a match to TRBD2. J gave up 6 bases and V 7 bases, and 9 bases lay outside the gene matches. Per germline, CDR1 SGHRS and CDR2 YFSETQ. The CDR3 spans 15 residues. Drawing the rest from reference TRBV5-1 and TRBJ2-3, the complete variable domain is KAGVTQTPRYLIKTRGQQVTLSCSPISGHRSVSWYQQTPGQGLQFLFEYFSETQRNKGNFPGRFSGRQFSNSRSEMNVSTLELGDSALYLCASREELAGGDTQYFGPGTRLTVL.

The table lists this clonotype with many counts. The chain combines TRBV20-1 with TRBJ2-7; 12 nucleotides agree with TRBD1. V lost 5 bases and J lost 6; bases outside the gene matches: 8. CDR1 and CDR2 from the germline V gene are DFQATT and SNEGSKA (reference sequence). CDR3 length equals 14 residues. CDR3: CSAGKGQGASEQYF. CDR3 coding DNA: TGCAGTGCTGGGAAGGGACAGGGGGCTTCCGAGCAGTACTTC.

There are a few counts of this clonotype. This rearrangement joins TRBV5-1 to TRBJ2-1; D uncertain. CDR3 size: 15 residues. The V end was cut by 4 bases, the J end by 4 bases, with 15 bases between. Germline V CDR1 and CDR2: SGHRS, YFSETQ. The CDR3 DNA follows: TGCGCCAGCAGCCTCGGGCTAGGCAGGTACAATGAGCAGTTCTTC. It is translated as CASSLGLGRYNEQFF.

With respect to this clonotype: A read error may account for a junction end that differs from germline. The chain links TRBV6-1 to TRBJ1-2, with D possibly being TRBD1 (6 bases). CDR3 size: 14 residues. Germline CDR1 reads MNHNS; CDR2 reads SASEGT. CDR3 bases: TGTGCCAGCACTGAACGGGGGGCCTCCTATGGCTACACCTTC. Translated, it gives CASTERGASYGYTF.

The gene calls are TRBV5-1 and TRBJ2-7; TRBD2 is a possible D gene (6 bases). In germline, CDR1 is SGHRS, CDR2 YFSETQ. V was clipped by 2 bases and J by 0 bases, with 12 bases between them. The CDR3 contains 15 residues. The CDR3 is CASSFGLATSYEQYF. The CDR3 region has the DNA TGCGCCAGCAGCTTCGGGCTAGCGACCTCCTACGAGCAGTACTTC.

V usage is TRBV9 and J usage is TRBJ2-1; 10 nucleotides match TRBD2. In germline, CDR1 is SGDLS, CDR2 YYNGEE. Losses at the gene ends were 5 bases for V and 8 bases for J; bases not matched to a gene: 13. CDR3 size: 16 residues. DNA of the CDR3: TGTGCCAGCAGGGCCGGGACTAGCGAGTTCGGGGATGAGCAGTTCTTC. This gives the protein CASRAGTSEFGDEQFF.

This CDR3 reads CSVEGLAGVYEQFF. The CDR3, as DNA: TGCAGCGTTGAAGGGCTAGCGGGAGTTTATGAGCAGTTCTTC. This chain links TRBV29-1 with TRBJ2-1, with 10 bases that match TRBD2. The CDR3 covers 14 residues. Germline CDR1 and CDR2: SQVTM and ANQGSEA. The ends lost 1 base at V and 8 bases at J; junction bases unmatched: 5.

The chain employs TRBV5-1 and TRBJ2-3; TRBD1 matches 10 bases. CDR1 is SGHRS, CDR2 YFSETQ, per germline. The CDR3 loop spans 15 amino acids. The ends lost 2 bases at V and 4 bases at J; junction bases unmatched: 4. The CDR3 is CASSFGDRGADTQYF. For the CDR3, the DNA is TGCGCCAGCAGCTTTGGGGACAGGGGCGCAGATACGCAGTATTTT.

This clonotype has only a few counts. J is TRBJ2-3 and V is TRBV6-5; 7 bases agree with TRBD2. Trimming cost V 6 bases and J 6 bases; bases outside gene matches: 15. CDR3 size: 16 residues. Germline V gene sequence: CDR1 MNHEY, CDR2 SVGAGI. The CDR3 loop is CASRLGGTTLSDTQYF. CDR3 coding DNA: TGTGCCAGCAGACTCGGGGGGACTACCTTGTCGGATACGCAGTATTTT.

This sequence joins TRBV5-1 and TRBJ2-5; D might be TRBD2 (5 bases). Germline CDR1 reads SGHRS; CDR2 reads YFSETQ. V lost 4 bases, J lost 1 base, and 11 bases lay in between. CDR3 length equals 14 residues. The CDR3 sequence is CASSPPGSQETQYF. The CDR3 DNA reads TGCGCCAGCAGCCCCCCGGGGAGCCAAGAGACCCAGTACTTC.

This clonotype showed up just a few times. This CDR3 is CASSLLAGANVLTF. The CDR3 nucleotides read TGTGCCAGCAGCTTATTGGCTGGGGCCAACGTCCTGACTTTC. The chain employs TRBV7-2 and TRBJ2-6; D not resolved. CDR1 and CDR2 from the germline V gene are SGHTA and FQGNSA. With 2 bases removed from V and 2 bases from J, the gap between germline ends came to 4 bases. The CDR3 totals 14 residues. Supplemented by reference TRBV7-2 and TRBJ2-6, the full variable domain reads GAGVSQSPSNKVTEKGKDVELRCDPISGHTALYWYRQSLGQGLEFLIYFQGNSAPDKSGLPSDRFSAERTGGSVSTLTIQRTQQEDSAVYLCASSLLAGANVLTFGAGSRLTVL.

The gene calls are TRBV11-3 and TRBJ2-1; the match to TRBD2 covers 11 bases. J gave up 6 bases and V 5 bases, and 6 bases lay outside the gene matches. The CDR3 spans 15 residues. The V gene's germline CDR1 is SGHNT and CDR2 YENEEA. The CDR3 coding sequence is TGTGCCAGCAGCGACCCGGGACTAGCGGCCAATGAGCAGTTCTTC. As protein: CASSDPGLAANEQFF. Full variable domain (outside the CDR3, taken from reference TRBV11-3 and TRBJ2-1): EAGVVQSPRYKIIEKKQPVAFWCNPISGHNTLYWYLQNLGQGPELLIRYENEEAVDDSQLPKDRFSAERLKGVDSTLKIQPAELGDSAVYLCASSDPGLAANEQFFGPGTRLTVL.